This T cell receptor (beta chain) was identified in a study of shared clonotypes between healthy human individuals. Overall study: The donor pool was made up of a couple of women and a few men aged 18 to 49. Study-level results: The genetic and exposure-history diversity represented was limited by few donors.

The CDR3 contains 16 residues. Germline V gene data show CDR1 as SGDLS and CDR2 as YYNGEE. V dropped 6 bases and J dropped 2 bases, with 17 bases sitting between them. Naive CD8 populations comprised CD45RO-negative cells positively selected for CCR7, excluding terminally differentiated effector memory CD45RA+ cells. The assay ran at deep level. About 30,000 T cell genomes, or approximately 0.2 ug DNA, went into the sorted-subset replicate PCRs. TCRdb's table, derived via immunoSEQ multiplex PCR, lists solely in-frame clones and lacks some. Among about 2 million clones listed, 85% to 95% were seen once. As to this clone: Its antigen is unknown.

The receptor comes from a man aged 18 to 29 in good health. The gene calls are TRBV9 and TRBJ2-2, with D possibly called TRBD1 or TRBD2 (5 bases each). Sequencing used naive CD8+ T cells sorted from blood. CDR3 loop: CASNRIGTPNTGELFF. The CDR3 DNA is TGTGCCAGCAACCGGATCGGGACCCCAAACACCGGGGAGCTGTTTTTT.